The 32 T cell receptor beta chains below were found in one sample sequenced in a study of spatial heterogeneity in lung cancer. Study observations and caveats: Intratumoral expanded alpha and beta TCR counts were found to track tumor mutation counts.

The time point: sample taken at primary tumor resection. Their recognized antigens are unknown. MiXCR, run by TCRdb on the 5' RACE reads, gives a single entry per CDR3 protein. The sample consists of approximately 7,000 distinct CDR3 sequences, more than 10% of them appearing once. Sequencing was performed on lung tumor tissue, taken at surgery. The receptors were gathered from a male donor with early-stage non-small cell lung cancer.

This clonotype has a count of ten or more. The chain combines TRBV28 with TRBJ2-5, with 8 bases aligning to TRBD2. Germline V gene lookup returns CDR1 MDHEN and CDR2 SYDVKM. V lost 6 bases, J lost 0 bases, and 15 bases stayed unmatched. There are 18 residues in the CDR3. DNA for the CDR3: TGTGCCAGCAGACCCTTCCTTACTAGCGGCAAGTACCAAGAGACCCAGTACTTC. This codes for CASRPFLTSGKYQETQYF.

This clonotype was counted at least ten times. The genes are TRBV20-1 and TRBJ1-5, with TRBD1 matching 10 bases. Trimming removed 3 bases from V and 1 base from J; junction bases left unmatched: 6. The CDR3 spans 16 residues. The germline CDR1 and CDR2 sequences are DFQATT and SNEGSKA (reference sequence). The CDR3 reads CSASQGQGWSNQPQHF. The CDR3, as DNA: TGCAGTGCTAGCCAGGGACAGGGGTGGAGCAATCAGCCCCAGCATTTT.

There are many counts of this clonotype. V usage is TRBV7-8 and J usage is TRBJ2-3; the D gene could be TRBD1 or TRBD2 (5 bases each). Germline V gene data show CDR1 as SGHVS and CDR2 as FQNEAQ. The CDR3 sequence is 17 residues long. Between the trimmed V and J ends, which lost 0 bases and 4 bases, there was a span of 17 bases. CDR3 amino acids: CASSLARTARGADTQYF. The CDR3 coding sequence is TGTGCCAGCAGCTTAGCCCGAACCGCGAGGGGTGCAGATACGCAGTATTTT.

This chain links TRBV24-1 with TRBJ2-5; a possible D gene is TRBD1 (6 bases). CDR3 size: 16 residues. V gave up 7 bases and J gave up 5 bases, with 22 bases separating them. CDR1 KGHDR and CDR2 SFDVKD come from the germline V gene. CDR3 in amino acids: CATSKTGTDLGETQYF. The CDR3 region has the DNA TGTGCCACCAGCAAGACAGGAACCGACCTAGGGGAGACCCAGTACTTC.

There are many counts of this clonotype. The rearrangement uses TRBV4-1 and TRBJ2-5, with 8 bases aligning to TRBD2. The germline CDR1 and CDR2 sequences are MGHRA and YSYEKL. The V and J ends lost 0 bases and 1 base, in that order; junction bases with no gene match: 7. This CDR3 is built from 17 residues. CDR3: CASSQDLSRGGQETQYF. CDR3 nucleotide sequence: TGCGCCAGCAGCCAAGATCTGTCCCGGGGGGGCCAAGAGACCCAGTACTTC.

This clonotype rates as medium-sized. The junction shows a germline mismatch at one end, possibly a read error. This chain connects TRBV5-1 to TRBJ1-6; no reliable D call. Germline V gene sequence: CDR1 SGHRS, CDR2 YFSETQ. The length of the CDR3 is 15 residues. CDR3 coding DNA: TGCGCCAGCAGCTTGGATGGGCCCAAGGGTTCAACCCTCCACTTT. The encoded protein is CASSLDGPKGSTLHF.

This clonotype has at least ten counts. CDR3 protein: CSPPARTGGYGYTF. In DNA, the CDR3 is TGCAGTCCACCGGCAAGAACGGGGGGATATGGCTACACCTTC. This rearrangement joins TRBV20-1 to TRBJ1-2, with D perhaps matching TRBD1 (5 bases). The germline V gene encodes CDR1 DFQATT and CDR2 SNEGSKA (reference sequence). V dropped 8 bases and J dropped 5 bases, with 21 bases sitting between them. There are 14 residues in the CDR3.

In its sample, this clonotype is medium-sized (0.01 to 0.1%). V usage is TRBV20-1 and J usage is TRBJ2-7; D uncertain. The CDR3 is 10 amino acids. CDR1 is DFQATT, CDR2 SNEGSKA, per germline (reference sequence). Trimming took 4 bases from V and 4 from J, leaving 5 bases between them. This chain's CDR3 is CSANTYEQYV. The CDR3 DNA reads TGCAGTGCTAACACTTACGAGCAGTACGTC.

Many counts were recorded for this clonotype. This chain connects TRBV19 to TRBJ2-4; D not certain. V gave up 2 bases and J gave up 7 bases, with 6 bases separating them. This CDR3 contains 12 residues. CDR1 is LNHDA and CDR2 is SQIVND in the germline V gene (reference sequence). Written as DNA, the CDR3 is TGTGCCAGTAGTATAAATAGGAACATTCAGTACTTC. Amino acid sequence: CASSINRNIQYF.

This clonotype is medium-sized. The chain uses TRBV29-1 and TRBJ1-1, with D tentatively TRBD1 (6 bases). This CDR3 region has 13 residues. V lost 7 bases, J lost 1 base, and 13 bases lay in between. Germline values: CDR1 SQVTM, CDR2 ANQGSEA. CDR3 nucleotides: TGCAGCGCCTTCACAGGGTCGAACACTGAAGCTTTCTTT. Translation: CSAFTGSNTEAFF.

This clonotype was seen at least ten times. The chain joins TRBV3-1 to TRBJ2-5; the D gene is possibly TRBD1 (6 bases). The CDR3 totals 13 residues. Germline V CDR1 and CDR2: LGHDT, YNNKEL (reference sequence). V was pared by 0 bases and J by 7 bases, with 9 bases between. CDR3 region: CASSQDGQSTQYF. For the CDR3, the DNA is TGTGCCAGCAGCCAAGATGGACAGTCGACCCAGTACTTC.

By share, this clonotype ranks as medium-sized. The chain uses TRBV20-1 and TRBJ2-1; D perhaps matches TRBD1 (5 bases). V was pared by 5 bases and J by 5 bases, with 16 bases between. The CDR3 sequence is 14 residues long. Germline V lookup: CDR1 DFQATT, CDR2 SNEGSKA (reference sequence). CDR3 nucleotides: TGCAGTGCTTTTGGACACTCTCGCCACAATGAGCAGTTCTTC. This sequence encodes CSAFGHSRHNEQFF.

This clonotype has ten or more counts. This chain uses TRBV30 with TRBJ1-5; 9 nucleotides align to TRBD1. Germline V gene lookup returns CDR1 GTSNPN and CDR2 SVGIG (reference sequence). With 5 bases clipped from V and 0 bases from J, the junction kept 2 bases outside the gene matches. This CDR3 is 14 amino acids long. The CDR3: CAWGTGISNQPQHF. In DNA, the CDR3 is TGTGCCTGGGGGACAGGGATTAGCAATCAGCCCCAGCATTTT.

This clonotype was found many times. This chain connects TRBV20-1 to TRBJ2-1; the D gene could be TRBD1 or TRBD2 (5 bases each). The CDR3 runs 17 residues. The germline gives CDR1 DFQATT, CDR2 SNEGSKA (reference sequence). V shed 6 bases and J shed 0 bases, with 21 bases lying between them. CDR3 nucleotides: TGCAGTGCCGTTCTTTCAAGAGGGACCAGCTCCTACAATGAGCAGTTCTTC. It yields the protein CSAVLSRGTSSYNEQFF.

The chain carries TRBV6-5 and TRBJ1-6; TRBD1 aligns across 8 bases. Germline CDR1 MNHEY, CDR2 SVGAGI. The CDR3 runs 15 residues. Unmatched junction bases numbered 10, after V lost 6 bases and J lost 9 bases. The CDR3 reads CASRRSGGSPSPLHF. CDR3 bases: TGTGCCAGCAGGCGCTCAGGGGGCTCTCCTTCACCCCTCCACTTT.

This clonotype rates as medium-sized. The V call is TRBV5-4, the J call TRBJ1-1; no definite D call. Trimming pared 4 bases from V and 1 base from J, leaving 11 bases between. The CDR3 sequence is 14 residues long. The germline V gene has CDR1 SGHNT and CDR2 YYREEE (reference sequence). The CDR3 DNA is TGTGCCAGCAGCCCCGAACTATGGAACACTGAAGCTTTCTTT. This codes for CASSPELWNTEAFF.

This clonotype is large (0.1 to 1%) by share. This sequence joins TRBV5-1 and TRBJ1-1; D unclear. Per germline, CDR1 SGHRS and CDR2 YFSETQ. Trimming took off 7 bases at V and 0 bases at J, with 16 bases between the two ends. The length of the CDR3 is 15 residues. The CDR3 region has the DNA TGCGCCAGCTCATTAGGCGTACTAATGAACACTGAAGCTTTCTTT. As protein: CASSLGVLMNTEAFF.

This clonotype is judged medium-sized. The gene calls are TRBV5-1 and TRBJ2-1; D might be TRBD1 or TRBD2, each matching 5 bases. This CDR3 spans 13 amino acids. The germline V and J ends were trimmed by 4 bases and 9 bases, with 14 bases remaining between them. Germline loops: CDR1 SGHRS, CDR2 YFSETQ. CDR3 amino acids: CASSPVRGGEQFF. CDR3 DNA sequence: TGCGCCAGCAGCCCTGTGAGGGGCGGTGAGCAGTTCTTC.

This clonotype was counted ten times or more. This chain uses TRBV19 with TRBJ2-5; D tentatively fits TRBD1 or TRBD2 (5 bases each). This CDR3 spans 14 amino acids. Germline-derived CDR1 and CDR2 are LNHDA and SQIVND (reference sequence). V lost 5 bases to trimming and J lost 2 bases, with 12 bases between them. In nucleotides, the CDR3 is TGTGCCAGTAGTTTGGGGACGGGACAAGAGACCCAGTACTTC. Translation: CASSLGTGQETQYF.

This clonotype is categorized as large. The chain recombines TRBV10-3 with TRBJ1-4; a weak D match, TRBD1 (6 bases). CDR1 and CDR2 from the germline V gene are ENHRY and SYGVKD. The CDR3 consists of 13 residues. V shed 8 bases and J shed 5 bases, with 12 bases lying between them. The CDR3 DNA reads as TGTGCCATCGGGGAAGGGGGAAATGAAAAACTGTTTTTT. Its translation: CAIGEGGNEKLFF.

This clonotype was seen ten or more times. The chain combines TRBV20-1 with TRBJ1-5; D perhaps matches TRBD1 (6 bases). The germline V and J ends were trimmed by 3 bases and 5 bases, with 11 bases remaining between them. Germline CDR1 is DFQATT and CDR2 is SNEGSKA (reference sequence). The CDR3 totals 13 residues. CDR3 sequence (DNA): TGCAGTGCTAGGGCGGGGGCCGATCAGCCCCAGCATTTT. This gives the protein CSARAGADQPQHF.

This clonotype is classed as medium-sized. The V and J genes are TRBV28 and TRBJ1-5; D is undetermined. CDR3 length equals 12 residues. Germline values: CDR1 MDHEN, CDR2 SYDVKM. The V end lost 5 bases, the J end lost 4 bases, and 6 bases lay between the germline ends. CDR3 amino acids: CASSVGNQPQHF. For the CDR3, the DNA is TGTGCCAGCAGTGTGGGAAATCAGCCCCAGCATTTT. The whole variable domain, filled in from reference TRBV28 and TRBJ1-5, reads DVKVTQSSRYLVKRTGEKVFLECVQDMDHENMFWYRQDPGLGLRLIYFSYDVKMKEKGDIPEGYSVSREKKERFSLILESASTNQTSMYLCASSVGNQPQHFGDGTRLSIL.

This clonotype was observed many times. V usage is TRBV25-1 and J usage is TRBJ2-5, with D unclear. Germline V CDR1 and CDR2: MGHDK, SYGVNS. V lost 4 bases and J 0 bases, leaving 12 bases between the germline ends. The CDR3 is 15 residues long. CDR3 coding DNA: TGTGCCAGCAGTGCGTCGCGGCTCTACCAAGAGACCCAGTACTTC. Amino acid sequence: CASSASRLYQETQYF.

The sample holds many counts of this clonotype. The V gene is TRBV5-4, the J gene TRBJ2-3; D may be TRBD2 (6 bases). With 4 bases removed from V and 1 base from J, the gap between germline ends came to 19 bases. The germline V gene has CDR1 SGHNT and CDR2 YYREEE (reference sequence). This CDR3 spans 17 amino acids. The chain's CDR3 is CASSTSRGGGGTDTQYF. The CDR3 DNA is TGTGCCAGCAGCACTTCAAGGGGCGGCGGGGGCACAGATACGCAGTATTTT.

This clonotype was counted many times. This chain links TRBV12-3 or TRBV12-4 with TRBJ2-2; perhaps TRBD1 as D (6 bases). The CDR3 runs to 15 residues. V lost 6 bases, J lost 4 bases, and 15 bases lay in between. The chain's CDR3 is CASRPGARVTGELFF. CDR3 bases: TGTGCCAGCAGGCCAGGGGCCCGAGTCACCGGGGAGCTGTTTTTT.

The chain recombines TRBV24-1 with TRBJ2-7; the D gene could be TRBD1 or TRBD2 (6 bases each). V gave up 3 bases and J gave up 7 bases, with 15 bases separating them. This CDR3 has 14 residues. Looked up from germline, CDR1 is KGHDR and CDR2 is SFDVKD. The CDR3 nucleotides are TGTGCCACCAGTGATCCCTCGCAGGGGACTGAGCAGTACTTC. Protein product: CATSDPSQGTEQYF.

This clonotype appeared many times. The chain carries TRBV7-2 and TRBJ2-1, with a tentative D call TRBD2 (6 bases). Trimming stripped 2 bases from V and 7 bases from J, with 15 bases between. Germline V gene lookup returns CDR1 SGHTA and CDR2 FQGNSA. This CDR3 spans 15 amino acids. CDR3 bases: TGTGCCAGCAGCTTATATGCTAGCGCCGGGAATGAGCAGTTCTTC. Translated, it gives CASSLYASAGNEQFF.

This clonotype occurred many times. This chain uses TRBV11-2 with TRBJ2-1, with 11 bases fitting TRBD2. Germline V gene lookup returns CDR1 SGHAT and CDR2 FQNNGV. The CDR3 consists of 14 residues. The V and J ends lost 0 bases and 9 bases, in that order; junction bases with no gene match: 1. In nucleotides, the CDR3 is TGTGCCAGCAGCTTAGATGGGACTAGCGGTGAGCAGTTCTTC. This gives the protein CASSLDGTSGEQFF.

V usage is TRBV28 and J usage is TRBJ2-2; D is perhaps TRBD2 (5 bases). The ends were cut back, 7 bases at V and 2 bases at J, with 14 bases in the middle. The germline V gene has CDR1 MDHEN and CDR2 SYDVKM. The CDR3 is made up of 15 amino acids. The CDR3 DNA sequence: TGTGCCAGCAAAGTAAGGACTCCCAACACCGGGGAGCTGTTTTTT. Translation gives CASKVRTPNTGELFF.

Ten or more counts support this clonotype. The genes are TRBV21-1 and TRBJ2-7; the table names TRBD1, a call not compared with the DNA. TRBV21-1 is a known pseudogene. The CDR3 runs to 13 residues. The CDR3 reads CAWVTGVAYEQYV. The CDR3 nucleotides read TGTGCCTGGGTGACGGGGGTTGCCTACGAGCAGTACGTC.

This clonotype was detected ten times or more. The chain couples TRBV27 to TRBJ2-6; 9 bases fit TRBD1. The CDR3 length is 17 residues. V lost 8 bases, J lost 2 bases, and 10 bases stayed unmatched. Per germline, CDR1 MNHEY and CDR2 SMNVEV (reference sequence). The CDR3 loop reads CASARGTGFPGANVLTF. CDR3 nucleotide sequence: TGTGCCAGCGCAAGGGGGACAGGGTTCCCTGGGGCCAACGTCCTGACTTTC.

The chain combines TRBV20-1 with TRBJ1-3; D perhaps matches TRBD1 (5 bases). Germline V lookup: CDR1 DFQATT, CDR2 SNEGSKA (reference sequence). The CDR3 has 14 amino acids. V gave up 0 bases and J gave up 4 bases, with 10 bases separating them. The CDR3 sequence: CSARETRAGNTIYF. CDR3 nucleotide sequence: TGCAGTGCTAGAGAAACCAGGGCAGGAAACACCATATATTTT.